Sequencing of this T cell receptor (beta chain) was carried out in a study of blood T cell repertoires in COVID-19. Across the whole study: From the United States, Italy and Spain came samples of acute and convalescent COVID-19. Nucleic acid was either cDNA or gDNA, and it came from T cells, B-cell-depleted T cells, or PBMCs.

Germline V gene lookup returns CDR1 LNHDA and CDR2 SQIVND (reference sequence). V lost 10 bases to trimming and J lost 4 bases; unmatched junction nucleotides: 6. The CDR3 consists of 14 residues. Original processing methods: By means of reference gene primer amplification, nucleated cell counts were estimated. Here immunoSEQ multiplex PCR was the method, and the copy in TCRdb shows in-frame clones only, minus some. For V, J and clone size, that table is used; D and trimming come from the DNA. The sample includes some 170,000 clones, approximately 88% of them seen just once. This chain uses TRBV19 with TRBJ1-5; TRBD1 matches 11 bases. What was sequenced was peripheral blood. This receptor was taken from a woman aged 80 or over with active or convalescent COVID-19. The DNA for the CDR3 is TGTGCCACCCGGGACAGGGGGATTAATCAGCCCCAGCATTTT. Translation: CATRDRGINQPQHF.